The rows below give T cell receptor beta chains drawn from one sample of a study of PD-1 blockade in classical Hodgkin lymphoma. Sequenced by immunoSEQ multiplex PCR; TCRdb stores in-frame clones only, minus some. The sample shows tens of thousands of clones, about 85% of them seen only once. The material sequenced was peripheral blood mononuclear cells (PBMCs), taken before the fourth cycle of nivolumab. These receptors originate from a human donor with classical Hodgkin lymphoma. The CDR3 runs from the conserved cysteine through the conserved F or W. The D gene is left open where the match is weak. Clone size is not always given. Where it is, it says once, few, many or a class for expanded clones.

>TRBV5-1|NA|TRBJ1-6|NA
TGCGCCAGCAGCTCCAGATCAACTACAGGGAGCTATAATTCACCCCTCCACTTT
CASSSRSTTGSYNSPLHF
>TRBV5-1|NA|TRBJ2-5|NA
TGCGCCAGCAGCTTAAATTCGGGGCAAAAAGAGACCCAGTACTTC
CASSLNSGQKETQYF
>TRBV7-7|NA|TRBJ1-2|NA
TGTGCCAGCAGCTCTTACCCGGGACGGAACTATGGCTACACCTTC
CASSSYPGRNYGYTF
>TRBV16|NA|TRBJ2-5|NA
TGTGCCAGCAATCGGGACTACCAAGAGACCCAGTACTTC
CASNRDYQETQYF
>TRBV5-1|once|TRBJ1-2|NA
TGCGCCAGCAGCTTGGGTCCAGGGTTAGCCTATGGCTACACCTTC
CASSLGPGLAYGYTF
>TRBV2|NA|TRBJ2-3|TRBD1
TGTGCCAGCAGTGAAGCGCAGGGGGCGGGGTATTTT
CASSEAQGAGYF
>TRBV7-3|NA|TRBJ2-1|NA
TGTGCCAGCAGCTTTTGGGGGGCGGCCTACAATGAGCAGTTCTTC
CASSFWGAAYNEQFF
>TRBV5-1|NA|TRBJ2-7|NA
TGCGCCAGCAGCCTGACAGGGGAGGGCAACGAGCAGTACTTC
CASSLTGEGNEQYF
>TRBV28|few|TRBJ1-1|NA
TGTGCCAGGAGGGGGGCAGTCTACACTGAAGCTTTCTTT
CARRGAVYTEAFF
>TRBV5-1|NA|TRBJ2-7|TRBD2
TGCGCCAGCAGCTTGGTTCCCGGGACTAGCGATTACTTC
CASSLVPGTSDYF
>TRBV14|NA|TRBJ2-1|TRBD2
TGTGCCAGCAGCCTCGAACAAAGTAGCGGGGTTCCCTCCTACAATGAGCAGTTCTTC
CASSLEQSSGVPSYNEQFF
>TRBV11-2|NA|TRBJ2-3|NA
TGTGCCAGCAGCTCGAGGGCACGCCCCGTCCATTTT
CASSSRARPVHF
>TRBV14|NA|TRBJ1-6|NA
TGTGCCAGCAGCCAGACCGGGGATTCACCCCTCCACTTT
CASSQTGDSPLHF
>TRBV27|NA|TRBJ2-7|TRBD1
TGTGCCAGCAGTTCCCTGGGACAGGGTCTCTCCTACGAGCAGTACTTC
CASSSLGQGLSYEQYF
>TRBV5-1|NA|TRBJ2-5|NA
TGCGCCACCAGCCCTTCGGGGTTTGAGACCCAGTACTTC
CATSPSGFETQYF
>TRBV7-9|NA|TRBJ2-1|TRBD1
TGTGCCAGCAGCTTAGCCCGGACAGGGATCAATGAGCAGTTCTTC
CASSLARTGINEQFF
>TRBV5-1|NA|TRBJ2-1|NA
TGCGCCAGCAGCTTGGCCCCCAGGGGCGAATACAATGAGCAGTTCTTC
CASSLAPRGEYNEQFF
>TRBV2|NA|TRBJ2-3|NA
TGTGCCAGCAGAATGCCGGACCCGGGCACAGATACGCAGTATTTT
CASRMPDPGTDTQYF
>TRBV7-8|NA|TRBJ2-7|TRBD1
TGTGCCAGCACCCTGACAGGGTACGAGCAGTACTTC
CASTLTGYEQYF
>TRBV28|NA|TRBJ1-5|NA
TGTGCCAGCAGCCCCCTGGGGACAAAACACAATCAGCCCCAGCATTTT
CASSPLGTKHNQPQHF
>TRBV6-6|NA|TRBJ1-6|NA
TGTGCCAGCAGCGCCGAGGGTGTCGATAATTCACCCCTCCACTTT
CASSAEGVDNSPLHF
>TRBV5-1|NA|TRBJ2-1|TRBD1
TGCGCCAGCAGCTCACCGGGGACAGCCTACAATGAGCAGTTCTTC
CASSSPGTAYNEQFF
>TRBV5-1|NA|TRBJ2-7|NA
TGCGCCAGCACGGTAGGGCAGGCCGTGAACGAGCAGTACTTC
CASTVGQAVNEQYF
>TRBV5-1|NA|TRBJ1-5|NA
TGCGCCAGCAGCTTGTCGGGGGGGTTGCCCCAGCATTTT
CASSLSGGLPQHF
>TRBV6-5|NA|TRBJ2-7|NA
TGTGCCAGCAGTCGACCTAGCCCCTCCTACGAGCAGTACTTC
CASSRPSPSYEQYF
>TRBV5-1|NA|TRBJ1-4|NA
TGCGCCAGCAGCTCCTCCGGGACCCGGGGGGAAAAACTGTTTTTT
CASSSSGTRGEKLFF
>TRBV2|NA|TRBJ2-7|NA
TGTGCCAGCAGACGGTACGAGCAGTACTTC
CASRRYEQYF
>TRBV5-4|NA|TRBJ1-2|TRBD1
TGTGCCAGCAGCCTCCCACAGGGGGCATATGGCTACACCTTC
CASSLPQGAYGYTF
>TRBV11-2|NA|TRBJ2-7|TRBD1
TGTGCCAGCAGCCTCTACAGGGGGCGGATAGACGAGCAGTACTTC
CASSLYRGRIDEQYF
>TRBV6-5|NA|TRBJ1-1|NA
TGTGCCAGCAGTTACGCCCCGACAGCCATGAACACTGAAGCTTTCTTT
CASSYAPTAMNTEAFF
>TRBV10-3|NA|TRBJ2-3|NA
TGTGCCATCAGGACTAGGGGGGAAGATACGCAGTATTTT
CAIRTRGEDTQYF
>TRBV18|NA|TRBJ2-5|NA
TGTGCCAGCTCACCGGTAGGAGGAGAGACCCAGTACTTC
CASSPVGGETQYF
>TRBV28|few|TRBJ1-6|NA
TGTGCCAGCAGTTTAGGGCAGGGTAGGGGTTCACCCCTCCACTTT
CASSLGQGRGSPLHF
>TRBV5-1|NA|TRBJ2-1|TRBD2
TGCGCCAGCAGCTTGAGGCTAGCGGGGGTTTCCGAAATCTACAATGAGCAGTTCTTC
CASSLRLAGVSEIYNEQFF
>TRBV27|NA|TRBJ1-3|NA
TGTGCCAGCAGGCAGGGAGAGTGGAGCTCTGGAAACACCATATATTTT
CASRQGEWSSGNTIYF
>TRBV6-5|NA|TRBJ2-7|TRBD1
TGTGCCAGCAGTTACGGGGACAGGAGGACCTACGAGCAGTACTTC
CASSYGDRRTYEQYF
>TRBV5-4|NA|TRBJ2-3|TRBD2
TGTGCCAGCAGCTTGGCTAGCGGGGGGGCGTCAGATACGCAGTATTTT
CASSLASGGASDTQYF
>TRBV11-2|few|TRBJ2-2|NA
TGTGCCAGCAGCTTACCGGCCGGGGAGCTGTTTTTT
CASSLPAGELFF
>TRBV6-5|NA|TRBJ1-3|NA
TGTGCCAGCAGTTACTCCGGCCCCACCTCTGGAAACACCATATATTTT
CASSYSGPTSGNTIYF
>TRBV5-1|NA|TRBJ1-1|NA
TGCGCCAGCAGCCTGCGTGGACAACCCATGGACACTGAAGCTTTCTTT
CASSLRGQPMDTEAFF
>TRBV5-1|NA|TRBJ1-4|NA
TGCGCCAGCAGCTTTCAGGGTAGCGAAAAACTGTTTTTT
CASSFQGSEKLFF